Detailed here is one T cell receptor beta chain. As yet, its antigen is unknown. The data were taken from a study of PD-1 blockade in classical Hodgkin lymphoma. Broader study findings: Newly diagnosed patients were reported to exhibit reduced baseline TCR diversity relative to healthy donors. Possibly reflecting disease activity or prior therapy, repertoire differences have causes that remain undefined.

In every patient, relapse followed autologous stem cell transplantation, while exposure to brentuximab vedotin differed. The ends lost 4 bases at V and 1 base at J; junction bases unmatched: 6. Germline values: CDR1 SGDLS, CDR2 YYNGEE. The CDR3 spans 15 residues. Sequencing used immunoSEQ multiplex PCR; TCRdb keeps in-frame clones, though not all of them. The sample includes 90,000 or so clones, around 90% of them seen just once. The chain employs TRBV9 and TRBJ1-1, with 8 bases matching TRBD1. The TCR comes from a human donor with classical Hodgkin lymphoma. The sequencing here drew on peripheral blood mononuclear cells (PBMCs), taken before the second cycle of nivolumab. CDR3 coding DNA: TGTGCCAGCAGCCCCTCGGACAGGGCGAACACTGAAGCTTTCTTT. Its protein product is CASSPSDRANTEAFF.